This TCR beta chain comes out of a study of blood T cell repertoires in COVID-19. This table comes from immunoSEQ multiplex PCR, and its TCRdb copy is limited to in-frame clones, with some not included. Seen here are tens of thousands of clones, roughly 80% observed once, and the top ten hold around a sixth. V was clipped by 3 bases and J by 2 bases, with 8 bases between them. Germline V CDR1 and CDR2: LGHDT, YNNKEL (reference sequence). This CDR3 has 13 residues. The material sequenced was peripheral blood. This rearrangement joins TRBV3-1 (or the pseudogene TRBV3-2) to TRBJ2-7; a possible D gene is TRBD2 (5 bases). The receptor's source is a man between 65 and 85 years old who had recovered from COVID-19. The CDR3 sequence: CASSQVLAYEQYF. CDR3 bases: TGTGCCAGCAGCCAGGTACTAGCCTACGAGCAGTACTTC.